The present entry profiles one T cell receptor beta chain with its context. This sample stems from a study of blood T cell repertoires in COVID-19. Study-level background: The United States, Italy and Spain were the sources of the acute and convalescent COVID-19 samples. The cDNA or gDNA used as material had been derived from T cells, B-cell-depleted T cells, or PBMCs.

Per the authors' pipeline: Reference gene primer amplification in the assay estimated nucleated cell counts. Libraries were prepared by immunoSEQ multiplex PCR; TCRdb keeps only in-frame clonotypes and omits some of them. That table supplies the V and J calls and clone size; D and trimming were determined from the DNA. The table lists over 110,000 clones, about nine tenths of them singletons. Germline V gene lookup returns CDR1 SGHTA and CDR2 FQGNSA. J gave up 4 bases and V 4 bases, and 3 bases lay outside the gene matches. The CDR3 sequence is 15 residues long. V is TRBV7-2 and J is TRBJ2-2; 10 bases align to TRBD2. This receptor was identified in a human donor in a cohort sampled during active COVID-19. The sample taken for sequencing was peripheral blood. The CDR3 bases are TGTGCCAGCAGCTACACTAGCGGGACCACCGGGGAGCTGTTTTTT. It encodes CASSYTSGTTGELFF.